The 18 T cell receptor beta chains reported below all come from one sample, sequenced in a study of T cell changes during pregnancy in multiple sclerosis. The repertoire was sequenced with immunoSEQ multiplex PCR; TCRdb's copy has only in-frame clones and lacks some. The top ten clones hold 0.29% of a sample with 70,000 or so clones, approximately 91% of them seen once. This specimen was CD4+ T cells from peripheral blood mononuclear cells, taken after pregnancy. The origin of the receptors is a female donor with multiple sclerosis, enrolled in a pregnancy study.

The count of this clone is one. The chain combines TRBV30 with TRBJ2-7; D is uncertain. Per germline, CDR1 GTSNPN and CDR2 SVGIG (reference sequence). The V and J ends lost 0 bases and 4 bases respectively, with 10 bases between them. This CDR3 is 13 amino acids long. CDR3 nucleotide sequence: TGTGCCTGGAGTGTCCTAGAGGATTACGAGCAGTACTTC. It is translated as CAWSVLEDYEQYF.

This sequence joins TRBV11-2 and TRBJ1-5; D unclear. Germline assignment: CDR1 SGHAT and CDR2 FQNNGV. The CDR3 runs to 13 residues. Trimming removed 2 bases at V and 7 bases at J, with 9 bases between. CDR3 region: CASSLSEGQPQHF. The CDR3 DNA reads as TGTGCCAGCAGCTTATCGGAGGGACAGCCCCAGCATTTT. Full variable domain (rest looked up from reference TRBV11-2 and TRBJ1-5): EAGVAQSPRYKIIEKRQSVAFWCNPISGHATLYWYQQILGQGPKLLIQFQNNGVVDDSQLPKDRFSAERLKGVDSTLKIQPAKLEDSAVYLCASSLSEGQPQHFGDGTRLSIL.

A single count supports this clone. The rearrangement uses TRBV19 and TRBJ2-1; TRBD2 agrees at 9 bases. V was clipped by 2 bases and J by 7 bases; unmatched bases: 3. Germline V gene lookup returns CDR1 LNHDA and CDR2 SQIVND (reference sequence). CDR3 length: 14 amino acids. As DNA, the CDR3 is TGTGCCAGTAGTATACCTAGCGGGAATAATGAGCAGTTCTTC. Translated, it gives CASSIPSGNNEQFF. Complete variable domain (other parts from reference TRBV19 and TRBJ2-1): DGGITQSPKYLFRKEGQNVTLSCEQNLNHDAMYWYRQDPGQGLRLIYYSQIVNDFQKGDIAEGYSVSREKKESFPLTVTSAQKNPTAFYLCASSIPSGNNEQFFGPGTRLTVL.

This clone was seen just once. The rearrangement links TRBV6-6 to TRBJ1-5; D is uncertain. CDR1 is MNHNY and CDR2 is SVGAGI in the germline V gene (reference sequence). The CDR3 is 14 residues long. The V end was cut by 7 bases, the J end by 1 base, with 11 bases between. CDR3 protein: CASKDGGSNQPQHF. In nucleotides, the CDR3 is TGTGCCAGCAAAGATGGAGGGAGCAATCAGCCCCAGCATTTT.

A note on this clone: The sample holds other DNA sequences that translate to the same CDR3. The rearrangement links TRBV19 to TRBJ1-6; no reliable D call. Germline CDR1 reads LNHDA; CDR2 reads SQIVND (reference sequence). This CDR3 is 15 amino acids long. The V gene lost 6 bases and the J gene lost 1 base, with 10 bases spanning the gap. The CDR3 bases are TGTGCCAGTAGGTCACGGGGATCCTATAATTCACCCCTCCACTTT. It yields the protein CASRSRGSYNSPLHF. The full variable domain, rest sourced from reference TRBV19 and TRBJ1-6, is DGGITQSPKYLFRKEGQNVTLSCEQNLNHDAMYWYRQDPGQGLRLIYYSQIVNDFQKGDIAEGYSVSREKKESFPLTVTSAQKNPTAFYLCASRSRGSYNSPLHFGNGTRLTVT.

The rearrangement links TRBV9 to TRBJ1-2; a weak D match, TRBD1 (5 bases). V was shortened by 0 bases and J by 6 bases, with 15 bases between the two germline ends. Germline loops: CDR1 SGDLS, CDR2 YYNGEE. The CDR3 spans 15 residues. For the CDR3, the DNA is TGTGCCAGCAGCGTAGCTACATCGGGCAGGGATGGCTACACCTTC. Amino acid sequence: CASSVATSGRDGYTF.

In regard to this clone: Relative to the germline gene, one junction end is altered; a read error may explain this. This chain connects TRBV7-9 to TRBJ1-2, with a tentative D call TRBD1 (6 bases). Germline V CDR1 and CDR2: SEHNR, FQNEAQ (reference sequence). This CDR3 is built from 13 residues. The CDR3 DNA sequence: TGTGCCAGCAGCCAGGACAGCTCCTATCGCTACACCTTC. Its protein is CASSQDSSYRYTF.

CDR3 DNA sequence: TGTGCCAGCAGTGAAAGAAAGGGGGTCCAGCCCCAGCATTTT. It encodes CASSERKGVQPQHF. The V and J genes are TRBV2 and TRBJ1-5; a possible D gene is TRBD1 (6 bases). The ends were cut back, 2 bases at V and 7 bases at J, with 12 bases in the middle. The CDR3 has 14 residues. Germline V gives CDR1 SNHLY, CDR2 FYNNEI.

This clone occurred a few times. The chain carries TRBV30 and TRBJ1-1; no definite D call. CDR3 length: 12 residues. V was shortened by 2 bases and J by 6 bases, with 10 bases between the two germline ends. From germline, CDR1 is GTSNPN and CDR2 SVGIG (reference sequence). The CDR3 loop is CAWSRYSAEAFF. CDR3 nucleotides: TGTGCCTGGAGTCGGTATAGTGCTGAAGCTTTCTTT. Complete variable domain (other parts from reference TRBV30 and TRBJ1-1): SQTIHQWPATLVQPVGSPLSLECTVEGTSNPNLYWYRQAAGRGLQLLFYSVGIGQISSEVPQNLSASRPQDRQFILSSKKLLLSDSGFYLCAWSRYSAEAFFGQGTRLTVV.

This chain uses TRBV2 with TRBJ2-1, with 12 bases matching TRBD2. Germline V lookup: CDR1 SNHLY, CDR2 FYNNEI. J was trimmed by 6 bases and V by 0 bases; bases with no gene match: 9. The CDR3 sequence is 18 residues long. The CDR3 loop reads CASSEARGGLAGSNEQFF. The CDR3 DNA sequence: TGTGCCAGCAGTGAAGCGCGGGGAGGACTAGCGGGAAGCAATGAGCAGTTCTTC.

In nucleotides, the CDR3 is TGTGCCAGCAGTTCGACAGATTCAAAGCAGTTCTTC. This codes for CASSSTDSKQFF. The chain carries TRBV28 and TRBJ2-1; D may be TRBD1 (5 bases). Per the germline V gene, CDR1 is MDHEN and CDR2 is SYDVKM. CDR3 length equals 12 residues. Trimming stripped 4 bases from V and 11 bases from J, with 12 bases between.

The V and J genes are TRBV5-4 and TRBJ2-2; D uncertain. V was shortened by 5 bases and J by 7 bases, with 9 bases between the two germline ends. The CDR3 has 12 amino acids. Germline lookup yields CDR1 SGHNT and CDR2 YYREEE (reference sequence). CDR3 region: CASSLGVGELFF. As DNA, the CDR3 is TGTGCCAGCAGTCTGGGCGTCGGGGAGCTGTTTTTT.

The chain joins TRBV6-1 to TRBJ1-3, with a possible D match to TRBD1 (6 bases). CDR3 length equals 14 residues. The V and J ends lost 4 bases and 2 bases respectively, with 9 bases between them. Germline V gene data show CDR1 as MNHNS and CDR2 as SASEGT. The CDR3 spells CASSVGGTGNTIYF. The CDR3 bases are TGTGCCAGCAGTGTAGGGGGTACTGGAAACACCATATATTTT.

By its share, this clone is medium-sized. In nucleotides, the CDR3 is TGTGCCAGCAGGGTGCAGCAGAGGACAGGGGCTAGCGAGCAGTACTTC. This gives the protein CASRVQQRTGASEQYF. The rearrangement uses TRBV11-2 and TRBJ2-7, with 9 bases fitting TRBD1. Germline values: CDR1 SGHAT, CDR2 FQNNGV. This CDR3 is built from 16 residues. The V gene end was trimmed by 6 bases and the J gene end by 6 bases; junction bases not matched to a gene: 15.

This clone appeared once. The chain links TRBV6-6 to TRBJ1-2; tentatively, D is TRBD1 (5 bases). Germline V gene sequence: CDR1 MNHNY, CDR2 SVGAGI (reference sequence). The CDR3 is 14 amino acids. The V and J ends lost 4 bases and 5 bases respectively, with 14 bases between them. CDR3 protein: CASSFKQASYGYTF. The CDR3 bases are TGTGCCAGCAGTTTCAAACAGGCTTCTTATGGCTACACCTTC.

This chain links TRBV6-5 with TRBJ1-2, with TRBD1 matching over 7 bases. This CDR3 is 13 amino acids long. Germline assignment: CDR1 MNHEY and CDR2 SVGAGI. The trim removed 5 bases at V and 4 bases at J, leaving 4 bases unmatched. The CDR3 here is CASSPDRAYGYTF. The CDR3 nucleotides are TGTGCCAGCAGTCCTGACAGGGCCTATGGCTACACCTTC.

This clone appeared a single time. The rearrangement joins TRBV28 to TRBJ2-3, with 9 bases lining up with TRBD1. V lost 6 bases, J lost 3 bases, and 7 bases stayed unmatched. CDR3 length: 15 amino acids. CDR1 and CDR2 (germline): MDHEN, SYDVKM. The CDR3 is CASSHPDRGTDTQYF. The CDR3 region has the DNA TGTGCCAGCAGCCACCCGGACAGGGGAACAGATACGCAGTATTTT.

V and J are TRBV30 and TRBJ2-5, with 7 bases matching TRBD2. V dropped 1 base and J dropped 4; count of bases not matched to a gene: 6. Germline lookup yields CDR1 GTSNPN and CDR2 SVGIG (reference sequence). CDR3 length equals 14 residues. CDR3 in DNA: TGTGCCTGGAGTGCCCCCGGGGAGGGAGAGACCCAGTACTTC. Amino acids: CAWSAPGEGETQYF.